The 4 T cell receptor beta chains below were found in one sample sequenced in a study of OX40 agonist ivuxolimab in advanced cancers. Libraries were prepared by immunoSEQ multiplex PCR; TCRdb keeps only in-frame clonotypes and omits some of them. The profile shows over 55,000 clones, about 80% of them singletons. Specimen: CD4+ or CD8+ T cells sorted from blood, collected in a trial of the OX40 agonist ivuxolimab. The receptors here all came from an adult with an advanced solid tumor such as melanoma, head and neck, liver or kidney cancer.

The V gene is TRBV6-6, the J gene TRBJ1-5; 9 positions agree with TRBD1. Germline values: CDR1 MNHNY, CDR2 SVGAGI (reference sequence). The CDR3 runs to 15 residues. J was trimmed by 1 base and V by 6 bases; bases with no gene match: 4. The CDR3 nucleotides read TGTGCCAGCAGGGGGGGACAGGGCAGCAATCAGCCCCAGCATTTT. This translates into CASRGGQGSNQPQHF.

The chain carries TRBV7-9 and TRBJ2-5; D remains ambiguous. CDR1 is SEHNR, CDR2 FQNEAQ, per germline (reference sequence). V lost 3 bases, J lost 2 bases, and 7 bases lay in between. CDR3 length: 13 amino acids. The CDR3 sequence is CASSFKAQETQYF. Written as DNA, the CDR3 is TGTGCCAGCAGCTTCAAAGCGCAAGAGACCCAGTACTTC.

This CDR3 reads CASSLGRAGVVSYEQYF. CDR3 nucleotides: TGTGCCAGCAGCTTAGGAAGAGCAGGGGTAGTCTCCTACGAGCAGTACTTC. The chain uses TRBV7-9 and TRBJ2-7, with D possibly TRBD1 on 6 matching bases. V was shortened by 1 base and J by 0 bases, with 16 bases between the two germline ends. Germline assignment: CDR1 SEHNR and CDR2 FQNEAQ (reference sequence). The CDR3 totals 17 residues.

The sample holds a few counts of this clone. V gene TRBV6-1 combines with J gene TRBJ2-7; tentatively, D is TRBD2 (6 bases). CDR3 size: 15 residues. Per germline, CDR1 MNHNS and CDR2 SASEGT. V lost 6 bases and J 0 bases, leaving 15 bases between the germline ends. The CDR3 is CASSQGSSGSYEQYF. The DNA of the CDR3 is TGTGCCAGCAGCCAAGGTAGTAGCGGCTCCTACGAGCAGTACTTC.